This TCR beta chain originates from a study of T cells in Graves' hyperthyroidism and ophthalmopathy. Germline CDR1 is MNHNS and CDR2 is SASEGT. The CDR3 loop spans 16 amino acids. V lost 4 bases to trimming and J lost 0 bases, with 13 bases between them. The TCR beta CDR3 regions underwent amplification using RNA transcripts as the source. In the first-round RT-PCR of the TCR CDR3, the HTBI primer set was used. TCRdb reprocessed the multiplex PCR reads with MiXCR, giving one entry per CDR3 protein. The repertoire holds roughly 380,000 distinct CDR3 sequences, with 14% as singletons. This clonotype was recorded at least ten times.

The chain employs TRBV6-1 and TRBJ1-5; perhaps TRBD1 as D (5 bases). Sequenced material: blood. The clonotype was recovered from a woman aged 60-75 years with Graves' hyperthyroidism. The DNA of the CDR3 is TGTGCCAGCAGTGGGCCGGGGCCAGATAGCAATCAGCCCCAGCATTTT. This sequence encodes CASSGPGPDSNQPQHF.